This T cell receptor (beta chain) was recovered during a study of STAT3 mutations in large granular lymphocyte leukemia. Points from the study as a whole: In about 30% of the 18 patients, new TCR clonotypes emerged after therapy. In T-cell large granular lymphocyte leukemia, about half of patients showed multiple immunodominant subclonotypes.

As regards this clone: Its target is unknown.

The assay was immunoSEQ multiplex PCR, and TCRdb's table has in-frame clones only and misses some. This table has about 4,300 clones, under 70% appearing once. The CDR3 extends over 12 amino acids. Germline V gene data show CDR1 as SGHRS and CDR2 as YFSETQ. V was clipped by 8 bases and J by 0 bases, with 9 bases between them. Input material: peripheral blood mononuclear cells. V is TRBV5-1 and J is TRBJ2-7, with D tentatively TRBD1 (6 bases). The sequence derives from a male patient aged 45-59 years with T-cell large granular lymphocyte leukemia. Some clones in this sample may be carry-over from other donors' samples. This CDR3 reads CASRQDSYEQYF. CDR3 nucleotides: TGCGCCAGTAGACAGGACTCCTACGAGCAGTACTTC.